The clone carrying this T cell receptor beta chain showed up just a few times. The antigen remains unidentified. V lost 2 bases to trimming and J lost 3 bases, with 8 bases between them. This CDR3 comprises 14 residues. Per germline, CDR1 MNHEY and CDR2 SVGAGI. The sample originates from a study of shared clonotypes between healthy human individuals. At the level of the study: The people who gave samples were two women and a few men aged 18 to 49. Regarding the study as a whole: Clonotype sharing among the donors was expected to vary with sequencing depth. Rarefaction analysis demonstrated incomplete sorted-subset sequencing notwithstanding large depth.

Deep-level running was used for the assay. Data came from immunoSEQ multiplex PCR; TCRdb stores just in-frame clones and leaves some out. Of around 1,100,000 clones listed, approximately 77% are singletons. The chain recombines TRBV6-5 with TRBJ1-5; a weak D match, TRBD1 (5 bases). Sequences were obtained from memory CD4+ T cells from PBMCs. Subset meaning: CD45RA-negative fraction. The clonotype comes from a man aged 18 to 29 in good health. Some clones in this sample may be carry-over from other donors' samples. The DNA for the CDR3 is TGTGCCAGCAGTTACCGACAGTACAATCAGCCCCAGCATTTT. As protein: CASSYRQYNQPQHF.